A single T cell receptor beta chain is shown here with its context. The entry originates in a study of T cells after somatic rescue of genetic block. The protocol was immunoSEQ multiplex PCR, while the TCRdb copy is restricted to in-frame clones and leaves out a portion. This table has approximately 8,000 clones, around 86% appearing once. CDR1 SGHNT and CDR2 YENEEA come from the germline V gene. Trimming removed 3 bases at V and 6 bases at J, with 8 bases between. This CDR3 region has 13 residues. The origin of this receptor is a boy aged 5-17 years. This chain joins TRBV11-3 and TRBJ2-2, with D uncertain. Source material: peripheral blood mononuclear cells (PBMCs). CDR3 residues: CASSFGPSGELFF. The CDR3 region has the DNA TGTGCCAGCAGCTTTGGACCCTCCGGGGAGCTGTTTTTT. Complete variable domain (other parts from reference TRBV11-3 and TRBJ2-2): EAGVVQSPRYKIIEKKQPVAFWCNPISGHNTLYWYLQNLGQGPELLIRYENEEAVDDSQLPKDRFSAERLKGVDSTLKIQPAELGDSAVYLCASSFGPSGELFFGEGSRLTVL.